This record covers a single T cell receptor (beta chain). The antigen remains unidentified. One end of the junction does not line up with germline, which may come from a read error. These data come from a study of T-cell memory formation after mild COVID-19. Overall study: Most TCR clusters belonged to a single donor. Notes on the study in general: Balance between CD4 and CD8 was seen in clones contracting day 15 to 85, and a CD4+ lean was seen in later expanders. The CD4+ clones that contracted clustered mainly within CM and EM, and the CD8+ clones concentrated in EMRA.

The germline gives CDR1 SEHNR, CDR2 FQNEAQ (reference sequence). This CDR3 is 15 amino acids long. MiXCR, applied by TCRdb to the 5' RACE reads, yields one record per CDR3 protein. Of about 290,000 distinct CDR3 sequences in the sample, about 15% were seen once. Material for sequencing was PBMCs or a T cell subset sorted from them (not recorded which). The genes are TRBV7-9 and TRBJ1-1, with unresolved D. The TCR sequence derives from a man younger than 35 who had mild COVID-19 (a few samples of this study predate the infection). Cell type and time point are not known. CDR3 bases: TGTGCCAGCAGCCGTCCGCCAATTGGGAACACTGAAGCCTACTTT. It is translated as CASSRPPIGNTEAYF.